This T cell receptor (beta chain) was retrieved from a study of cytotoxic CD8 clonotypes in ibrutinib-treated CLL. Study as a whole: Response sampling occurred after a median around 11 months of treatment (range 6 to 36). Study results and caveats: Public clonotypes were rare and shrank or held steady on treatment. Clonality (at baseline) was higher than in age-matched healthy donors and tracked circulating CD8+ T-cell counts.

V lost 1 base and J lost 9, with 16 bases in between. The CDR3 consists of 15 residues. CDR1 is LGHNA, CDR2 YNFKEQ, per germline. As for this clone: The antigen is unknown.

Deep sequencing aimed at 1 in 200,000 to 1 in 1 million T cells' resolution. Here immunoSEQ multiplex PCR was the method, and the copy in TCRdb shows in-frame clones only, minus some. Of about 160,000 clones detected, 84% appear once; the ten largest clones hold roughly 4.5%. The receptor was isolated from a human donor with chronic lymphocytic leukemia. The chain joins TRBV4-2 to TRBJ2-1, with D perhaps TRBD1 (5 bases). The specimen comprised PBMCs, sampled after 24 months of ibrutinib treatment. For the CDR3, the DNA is TGTGCCAGCAGCCAAGTATCCTCCCAGGGTGCTGAGCAGTTCTTC. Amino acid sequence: CASSQVSSQGAEQFF.